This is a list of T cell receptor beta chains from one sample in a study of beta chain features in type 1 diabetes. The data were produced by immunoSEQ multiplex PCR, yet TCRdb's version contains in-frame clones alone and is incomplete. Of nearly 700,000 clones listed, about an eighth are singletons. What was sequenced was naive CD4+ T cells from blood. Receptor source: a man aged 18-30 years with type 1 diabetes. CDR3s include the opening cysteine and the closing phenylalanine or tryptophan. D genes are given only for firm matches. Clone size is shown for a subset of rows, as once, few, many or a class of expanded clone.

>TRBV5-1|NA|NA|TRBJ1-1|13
TGCGCCAGCAGCTTGAGTGTGAACACTGAAGCTTTCTTT
CASSLSVNTEAFF
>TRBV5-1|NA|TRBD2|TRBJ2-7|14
TGCGCCAGCAGCCTTCCGGGAGGGGGATACGAGCAGTACTTC
CASSLPGGGYEQYF
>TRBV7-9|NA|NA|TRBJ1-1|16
TGTGCCAGCAGCTCCGACCTGGGATTGGCGGGGACTGAAGCTTTCTTT
CASSSDLGLAGTEAFF
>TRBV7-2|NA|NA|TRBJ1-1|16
TGTGCCAGCAGTCTGGCAGGGACTCCACTGAACACTGAAGCTTTCTTT
CASSLAGTPLNTEAFF
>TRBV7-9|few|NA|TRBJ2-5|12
TGTGCCAGCAGGCTAGCCGGTGAGACCCAGTACTTC
CASRLAGETQYF
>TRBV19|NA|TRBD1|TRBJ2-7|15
TGTGCCAGTGGATTTGACACAGGGGCTCACTACGAGCAGTACTTC
CASGFDTGAHYEQYF
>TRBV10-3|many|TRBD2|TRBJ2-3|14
TGTGCCATCACGGCGGGAGGACGGACAGATACGCAGTATTTT
CAITAGGRTDTQYF
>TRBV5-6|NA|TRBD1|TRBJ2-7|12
TGTGCCAGCAGCTTGGCCTCAGGGGGCCCTTACTTC
CASSLASGGPYF
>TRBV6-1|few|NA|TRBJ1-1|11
TGTGCCAGCAGCCGACTTACTGAAGCTTTCTTT
CASSRLTEAFF
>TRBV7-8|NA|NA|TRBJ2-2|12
TGTGCCAGCAGCTTAGTTCGCGGCGAGCTGTTTTTT
CASSLVRGELFF
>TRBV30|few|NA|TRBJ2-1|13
TGTGCCTGGAATTGGGGAATAGATTTGGAGCAGTTCTTC
CAWNWGIDLEQFF
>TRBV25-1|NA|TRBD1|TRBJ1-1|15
TGTGCCAGCAGTGAAAGGGACAGGCGGAACACTGAAGCTTTCTTT
CASSERDRRNTEAFF
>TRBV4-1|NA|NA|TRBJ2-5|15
TGCGCCAGCAGCCAAGATCTCGCTCGTAGGGGGACCCAGTACTTC
CASSQDLARRGTQYF
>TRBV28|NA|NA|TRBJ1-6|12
TGTGCCAGCAGACCCGGGGGATCACCCCTCCACTTT
CASRPGGSPLHF
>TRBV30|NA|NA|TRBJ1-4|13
TGTGCCTGGAGTGTAGTCAGGGTTGAAAAACTGTTTTTT
CAWSVVRVEKLFF
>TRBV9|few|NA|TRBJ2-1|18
TGTGCCAGCAGCGTAGAAGCGAGTGAGGACAGTTCCTACAATGAGCAGTTCTTC
CASSVEASEDSSYNEQFF
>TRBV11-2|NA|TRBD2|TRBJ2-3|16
TGTGCCAGCAGCTTACCTAGCGGGGGGAGCACAGATACGCAGTATTTT
CASSLPSGGSTDTQYF
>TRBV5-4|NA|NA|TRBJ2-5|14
TGTGCCAGCAGCTTCTCCCCGAAGGCTGAGACCCAGTACTTC
CASSFSPKAETQYF
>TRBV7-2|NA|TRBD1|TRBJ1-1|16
TGTGCCAGCAGCGAAGCCGGGACAGCCCCGTTTACTGAAGCTTTCTTT
CASSEAGTAPFTEAFF
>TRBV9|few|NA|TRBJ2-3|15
TGTGCCAGCAGCGTCGCCCGGGTAGATCCCGCGACGCAGTATTTT
CASSVARVDPATQYF
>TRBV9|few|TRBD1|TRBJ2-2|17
TGTGCCAGCAGCGTAACGGCACGGACAGGGGGCACCGGGGAGCTGTTTTTT
CASSVTARTGGTGELFF
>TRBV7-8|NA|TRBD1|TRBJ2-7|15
TGTGCCAGCAGACTGGGAAGGGACAGGGTCAGCGAGCAGTACTTC
CASRLGRDRVSEQYF
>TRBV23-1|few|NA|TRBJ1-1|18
TGCGCCAGCAGTCAATGGCTACACGGCGGACAGCAGAACACTGAAGCTTTCTTT
CASSQWLHGGQQNTEAFF
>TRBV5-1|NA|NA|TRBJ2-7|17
TGCGCCAGCAGCTTGAAGCGGGTGAGCGGCCAGGGCTACGAGCAGTACTTC
CASSLKRVSGQGYEQYF
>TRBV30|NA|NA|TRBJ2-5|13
TGTGCCTGGACTCGTTTGGGGCAAGAGACCCAGTACTTC
CAWTRLGQETQYF
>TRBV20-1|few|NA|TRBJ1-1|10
TGCAGTGCCCGGACGGATGAAGCTTTCTTT
CSARTDEAFF
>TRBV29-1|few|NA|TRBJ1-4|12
TGCAGCGTTTCGGGCGGGGATGAAAAACTGTTTTTT
CSVSGGDEKLFF
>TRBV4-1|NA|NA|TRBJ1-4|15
TGCGCCAGCAGCCTCCCGGGACGGACTAATGAAAAACTGTTTTTT
CASSLPGRTNEKLFF
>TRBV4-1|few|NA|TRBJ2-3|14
TGCGCCAGCAGCCAAGTGCGTGAGGCGGATACGCAGTATTTT
CASSQVREADTQYF
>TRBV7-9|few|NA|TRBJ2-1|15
TGTGCCAGCAGCTTCCGGTCTTCTTCCTACAATGAGCAGTTCTTC
CASSFRSSSYNEQFF
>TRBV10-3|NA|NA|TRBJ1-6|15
TGTGCCATCAACCCGGGGCAGGGAAATAATTCACCCCTCCACTTT
CAINPGQGNNSPLHF
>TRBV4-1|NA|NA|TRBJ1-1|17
TGCGCCAGCAGCATAGGGCAGGCGACGCATCGGAACACTGAAGCTTTCTTT
CASSIGQATHRNTEAFF
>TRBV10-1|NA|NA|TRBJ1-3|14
TGCGCCAGCATGTTTGGCTCCGCTGGAAACACCATATATTTT
CASMFGSAGNTIYF
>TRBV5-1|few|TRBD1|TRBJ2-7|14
TGCGCCAGCAGCTTGGGACAGGGCATCGACGAGCAGTACTTC
CASSLGQGIDEQYF
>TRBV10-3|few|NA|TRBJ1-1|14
TGTGCCAGTACTTCCAGGGAAATGAACACTGAAGCTTTCTTT
CASTSREMNTEAFF
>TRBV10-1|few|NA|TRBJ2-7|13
TGCGCCAGCAGCGTGGACAGATCCTACGAGCAGTACTTC
CASSVDRSYEQYF